This is a list of T cell receptor beta chains from one sample in a study of CD8 T cells in Susac syndrome. Each CDR3 protein is one row after TCRdb ran MiXCR on the immunoSEQ multiplex PCR reads. The sample shows about 140,000 distinct CDR3 sequences, 95% of them seen only once. The sample comprised CD4+ T cells from PBMCs. The receptors derive from a human donor with multiple sclerosis. Each CDR3 is given with its conserved first and last residue. Fields, in order: V gene, J gene, D gene, clone size, CDR3 protein, CDR3 DNA. D genes are given only for firm matches. Size tells how often a clone was seen (once, few, many) or the class of an expanded clone, and some rows leave it out.

>TRBV3-1|TRBJ2-3|-|-
CASSQVRGDTQYF
TGTGCCAGCAGCCAAGTTCGAGGGGATACGCAGTATTTT
>TRBV6-4|TRBJ1-1|TRBD1|-
CASSADRVSSEAFF
TGTGCCAGCAGTGCGGACAGGGTCAGTTCTGAAGCTTTCTTT
>TRBV7-2|TRBJ1-6|-|-
CASGQPNSPLHF
TGTGCCAGCGGACAGCCCAATTCACCCCTCCACTTT
>TRBV29-1|TRBJ2-5|-|once
CSVAKGQETQYF
TGCAGCGTTGCGAAGGGACAAGAGACCCAGTACTTC
>TRBV5-6|TRBJ2-2|-|-
CASSLGPWGYANTGELFF
TGTGCCAGCAGCTTGGGCCCTTGGGGCTACGCGAACACCGGGGAGCTGTTTTTT
>TRBV12-3/TRBV12-4|TRBJ2-1|TRBD2|-
CASSPLAGGYNEQFF
TGTGCCAGCAGCCCCCTAGCGGGGGGCTACAATGAGCAGTTCTTC
>TRBV7-2|TRBJ1-5|-|-
CASRAPGRGNQPQHF
TGTGCCAGCCGAGCCCCAGGGCGCGGCAATCAGCCCCAGCATTTT
>TRBV24-1|TRBJ1-2|-|-
CATSDGLQPSDYGYTF
TGTGCCACCAGTGATGGGCTACAGCCCTCAGACTATGGCTACACCTTC
>TRBV20-1|TRBJ2-7|-|-
CSARLAGPYEQYF
TGCAGTGCTAGATTAGCCGGGCCCTACGAGCAGTACTTC
>TRBV12-3/TRBV12-4|TRBJ1-2|TRBD1|-
CASSLAPGQRNYGYTF
TGTGCCAGCAGTTTAGCCCCGGGACAGCGAAACTATGGCTACACCTTC
>TRBV7-2|TRBJ2-3|-|-
CASSLEALLADTQYF
TGTGCCAGCAGCTTAGAGGCCCTCTTGGCAGATACGCAGTATTTT
>TRBV28|TRBJ2-7|TRBD1|-
CASTKQRGQGYEQYF
TGTGCCAGCACCAAACAGCGGGGACAGGGGTACGAGCAGTACTTC
>TRBV29-1|TRBJ2-1|-|-
CSVVPRIDEQFF
TGCAGCGTTGTCCCCCGGATCGATGAGCAGTTCTTC
>TRBV7-9|TRBJ2-3|-|-
CASSLITASTDTQYF
TGTGCCAGCAGCTTAATCACAGCTAGCACAGATACGCAGTATTTT
>TRBV3-1|TRBJ1-3|-|-
CASSLSFAGNRNTIYF
TGTGCCAGCAGCCTGTCTTTTGCGGGAAATCGAAACACCATATATTTT
>TRBV28|TRBJ1-2|-|-
CASSLVLTTGPYGYTF
TGTGCCAGCAGTTTAGTTTTGACGACAGGCCCCTATGGCTACACCTTC
>TRBV9|TRBJ2-7|-|-
CASSVLGGAKDEQYF
TGTGCCAGCAGCGTATTAGGTGGGGCAAAGGACGAGCAGTACTTC
>TRBV20-1|TRBJ2-5|-|-
CSAKGLYQETQYF
TGCAGTGCTAAAGGGCTTTACCAAGAGACCCAGTACTTC
>TRBV30|TRBJ2-2|TRBD1|once
CAWSGHRGLNTGELFF
TGTGCCTGGAGTGGACACAGGGGGCTTAACACCGGGGAGCTGTTTTTT
>TRBV29-1|TRBJ2-1|TRBD2|-
CSVVSWAGGFYEQFF
TGCAGCGTTGTATCTTGGGCGGGGGGTTTCTATGAGCAGTTCTTC
>TRBV18|TRBJ2-7|-|-
CASSPTAGQYEQYF
TGTGCCAGCTCACCAACAGCCGGCCAGTACGAGCAGTACTTC
>TRBV2|TRBJ2-1|-|-
CASRPGRGYNEQFF
TGTGCCAGCAGACCCGGGAGAGGGTACAATGAGCAGTTCTTC
>TRBV7-9|TRBJ1-4|TRBD1|-
CASSPGQVPERKLFF
TGTGCCAGCAGTCCGGGACAGGTCCCCGAGCGAAAACTGTTTTTT
>TRBV11-2|TRBJ2-3|-|-
CASSLAGGFSTDTQYF
TGTGCCAGCAGCTTAGCTGGGGGGTTCAGCACAGATACGCAGTATTTT
>TRBV4-3|TRBJ1-5|-|-
CASSQELAANQPQHF
TGCGCCAGCAGCCAAGAATTGGCGGCCAATCAGCCCCAGCATTTT
>TRBV28|TRBJ2-1|TRBD1|-
CASVPGQVYNELFF
TGTGCCAGTGTCCCGGGACAGGTCTACAATGAGCTGTTCTTC
>TRBV5-4|TRBJ2-5|-|once
CASSPRGEGETQYF
TGTGCCAGCAGTCCCAGGGGGGAGGGGGAGACCCAGTACTTC
>TRBV13|TRBJ1-4|-|-
CASSLGGIQEKLFF
TGTGCCAGCAGCTTAGGGGGAATCCAAGAAAAACTGTTTTTT
>TRBV3-1|TRBJ1-1|-|once
CASSRRQGINTEAFF
TGTGCCAGCAGCCGGAGGCAGGGGATAAACACTGAAGCTTTCTTT
>TRBV5-1|TRBJ1-5|-|-
CASREGSDQPQHF
TGCGCCAGTCGGGAAGGGAGCGATCAGCCCCAGCATTTT
>TRBV12-3/TRBV12-4|TRBJ2-7|TRBD2|-
CASSRSGGDHEQYF
TGTGCCAGCAGTCGTAGCGGGGGGGACCACGAGCAGTACTTC
>TRBV5-6|TRBJ1-1|-|-
CASSLASKTGTAEAFF
TGTGCCAGCAGCTTGGCCTCCAAAACCGGGACCGCTGAAGCTTTCTTT
>TRBV13|TRBJ1-1|-|-
CASQRDLQVNTEAFF
TGTGCCAGCCAGCGGGACCTACAGGTGAACACTGAAGCTTTCTTT
>TRBV29-1|TRBJ1-2|TRBD1|-
CSVEPRQGASYGYTF
TGCAGCGTTGAACCGCGACAGGGGGCTAGTTATGGCTACACCTTC
>TRBV6-5|TRBJ2-3|-|-
CASTRTVSTDTQYF
TGTGCCAGCACTCGGACTGTTAGCACAGATACGCAGTATTTT
>TRBV6-2/TRBV6-3|TRBJ1-1|-|-
CASSTTGTNTEAFF
TGTGCCAGCAGTACGACAGGTACCAACACTGAAGCTTTCTTT
>TRBV27|TRBJ1-1|TRBD1|-
CASSFPRQGATTFF
TGTGCCAGCAGTTTCCCCAGACAGGGGGCGACAACTTTCTTT
>TRBV12-3/TRBV12-4|TRBJ2-7|-|-
CASSPSRTAYEQYF
TGTGCCAGCAGTCCTTCCCGGACCGCCTACGAGCAGTACTTC
>TRBV20-1|TRBJ2-1|-|-
CSARFGNEQFF
TGCAGTGCTAGATTCGGGAATGAGCAGTTCTTC
>TRBV28|TRBJ1-2|-|-
CAAKFQANYGYTF
TGTGCCGCCAAATTCCAGGCTAACTATGGCTACACCTTC
>TRBV6-2/TRBV6-3|TRBJ2-5|TRBD1|few
CASRGQGVETQYF
TGTGCCAGCAGGGGACAGGGTGTAGAGACCCAGTACTTC